These 16 T cell receptor beta chains were all obtained from the same sample, sequenced in a study of T cells after yellow fever vaccination. TCRdb recomputed calls from the 5' RACE reads with MiXCR, one row per CDR3 protein. The sample holds approximately 300,000 distinct CDR3 sequences; 6.5% to 8.5% are singletons and the top ten take around 17%. The input for sequencing was PBMCs, taken approximately 47 days after the first yellow fever vaccination. The receptors come from a man younger than 35 who received the YFV17D yellow fever vaccine.

This clonotype was picked up many times. In DNA, the CDR3 is TGTGCCATCAGTGTGCCAATCTACAATGAGCAGTTCTTC. Its translation is CAISVPIYNEQFF. This rearrangement joins TRBV10-3 to TRBJ2-1; D is undetermined. Germline V CDR1 and CDR2: ENHRY, SYGVKD. The CDR3 is made up of 13 amino acids. Trimming removed 4 bases at V and 3 bases at J, with 7 bases between.

This chain connects TRBV9 to TRBJ1-1, with D maybe TRBD1 (6 bases). V dropped 4 bases and J dropped 1 base, with 17 bases sitting between them. Germline loops: CDR1 SGDLS, CDR2 YYNGEE. This CDR3 is 16 amino acids long. The CDR3 region has the DNA TGTGCCAGCAGCCCCCTAGTCGGGGGCAGGAACACTGAAGCTTTCTTT. Translating it yields CASSPLVGGRNTEAFF.

The rearrangement links TRBV19 to TRBJ2-3; unclear D gene. The CDR3 runs to 13 residues. The germline V gene has CDR1 LNHDA and CDR2 SQIVND (reference sequence). Trimming shortened V by 3 bases and J by 3 bases, and 7 bases separated the two germline ends. The CDR3 spells CASSMDLTDTQYF. The CDR3 nucleotides are TGTGCCAGTAGTATGGACCTAACAGATACGCAGTATTTT.

The gene calls are TRBV7-9 and TRBJ2-1; D is possibly TRBD1 or TRBD2 (5 bases each). V gave up 4 bases and J gave up 7 bases, with 14 bases separating them. CDR1 is SEHNR and CDR2 is FQNEAQ in the germline V gene (reference sequence). The CDR3 has 14 residues. CDR3 residues: CASSSQGVGNEQFF. DNA for the CDR3: TGTGCCAGCAGCTCGCAGGGAGTTGGGAATGAGCAGTTCTTC. Full variable domain (rest looked up from reference TRBV7-9 and TRBJ2-1): DTGVSQNPRHKITKRGQNVTFRCDPISEHNRLYWYRQTLGQGPEFLTYFQNEAQLEKSRLLSDRFSAERPKGSFSTLEIQRTEQGDSAMYLCASSSQGVGNEQFFGPGTRLTVL.

The chain uses TRBV20-1 and TRBJ2-3; 15 nucleotides align to TRBD2. The CDR3 sequence is 13 residues long. Germline CDR1 reads DFQATT; CDR2 reads SNEGSKA (reference sequence). CDR3 residues: CRGLAGGTDTQYF. The CDR3 nucleotides are TGCAGGGGACTAGCGGGGGGTACAGATACGCAGTATTTT.

The gene calls are TRBV11-2 and TRBJ2-2; D unresolved. This CDR3 is built from 17 residues. V dropped 7 bases and J dropped 4 bases, with 22 bases sitting between them. The germline gives CDR1 SGHAT, CDR2 FQNNGV. CDR3 loop: CASTPSTTLGATGELFF. DNA of the CDR3: TGTGCCAGCACCCCATCCACGACATTGGGCGCCACCGGGGAGCTGTTTTTT.

A remark on this clonotype: The junction departs from the called germline gene at one end, perhaps through a read error. The gene calls are TRBV29-1 and TRBJ2-6; TRBD1 might be the D (5 bases). The germline V gene has CDR1 SQVTM and CDR2 ANQGSEA. The CDR3 spans 14 residues. This CDR3 is CSVRRSSGANVLNF. The CDR3 nucleotides are TGCAGCGTTCGCAGGAGCTCTGGGGCCAACGTCCTGAATTTC.

This clonotype turned up a few times. This chain joins TRBV20-1 and TRBJ1-2, with D hard to call. Per the germline V gene, CDR1 is DFQATT and CDR2 is SNEGSKA (reference sequence). V lost 4 bases to trimming and J lost 7 bases, with 4 bases between them. The CDR3 is made up of 9 amino acids. CDR3 residues: CSATGGYTF. DNA for the CDR3: TGCAGTGCTACCGGTGGCTACACCTTC.

A few counts support this clonotype. J is TRBJ2-7 and V is TRBV7-8; D is unclear. Germline CDR1 and CDR2: SGHVS and FQNEAQ. V lost 1 base and J 3 bases, leaving 7 bases between the germline ends. CDR3 length equals 13 residues. CDR3 bases: TGTGCCAGCAGCTTAGGGGTAATCTACGAGCAGTACTTC. Translation: CASSLGVIYEQYF.

Only a few counts were recorded for this clonotype. This chain uses TRBV19 with TRBJ2-2, with D possibly TRBD2 on 5 matching bases. CDR1 and CDR2 (germline): LNHDA, SQIVND (reference sequence). V was pared by 6 bases and J by 4 bases, with 15 bases between. This CDR3 spans 15 amino acids. The CDR3: CASREVGPLTGELFF. The CDR3 nucleotides are TGTGCCAGTAGGGAGGTGGGCCCACTCACCGGGGAGCTGTTTTTT.

This clonotype appeared many times. This chain links TRBV20-1 with TRBJ2-7; weak D call: TRBD2 (5 bases). The ends were cut back, 6 bases at V and 3 bases at J, with 12 bases in the middle. This CDR3 is 12 amino acids long. CDR1 and CDR2 (germline): DFQATT, SNEGSKA (reference sequence). The CDR3 DNA reads TGCAGTGCCCTTCGGGGAAGCTACGAGCAGTACTTC. Translated, it gives CSALRGSYEQYF.

The chain has TRBV11-1 and TRBJ2-1; D not resolved. Trimming took 5 bases from V and 6 from J, leaving 14 bases between them. CDR1 and CDR2 from the germline V gene are SGHAT and FQDESV (reference sequence). The CDR3 is 14 residues long. CDR3 in amino acids: CASSGQFISNEQFF. CDR3 coding DNA: TGTGCCAGCAGCGGCCAATTTATATCCAATGAGCAGTTCTTC.

The chain uses TRBV4-3 and TRBJ1-1, with 9 bases fitting TRBD1. Germline loops: CDR1 LGHNA, CDR2 YSLEER. Trimming cost V 0 bases and J 5 bases; bases outside gene matches: 4. The CDR3 runs to 15 residues. The CDR3 DNA follows: TGCGCCAGCAGCCAAGATGGGACAGGGAGGACTGAAGCTTTCTTT. It yields the protein CASSQDGTGRTEAFF.

This clonotype has a count of ten or more. The junction departs from germline at one end; a sequencing error may be responsible. The gene calls are TRBV6-1 and TRBJ2-3; D perhaps matches TRBD1 (6 bases). The CDR3 is made up of 17 amino acids. The germline V gene has CDR1 MNHNS and CDR2 SASEGT. The DNA for the CDR3 is TGTGCCAGCTGTGAAGTGGTGGGGACATACCCCCCAGATACGCAGTATTTT. Protein: CASCEVVGTYPPDTQYF.

This clonotype was picked up a small number of times. This chain joins TRBV20-1 and TRBJ1-6, with 9 nucleotides matching TRBD1. The CDR3 contains 15 residues. Germline assignment: CDR1 DFQATT and CDR2 SNEGSKA (reference sequence). Trimming removed 4 bases from V and 6 bases from J; junction bases left unmatched: 7. Written as DNA, the CDR3 is TGCAGTGCTACAGTACGACAGGGGGTTAATTCACCCCTCCACTTT. This translates into CSATVRQGVNSPLHF.

At least ten counts were recorded for this clonotype. V usage is TRBV6-5 and J usage is TRBJ2-3; perhaps TRBD1 as D (7 bases). From germline, CDR1 is MNHEY and CDR2 SVGAGI. The CDR3 extends over 15 amino acids. V shed 4 bases and J shed 3 bases, with 14 bases lying between them. DNA for the CDR3: TGTGCCAGCAGTTCAATGACAGGGAGGACAGATACGCAGTATTTT. Encoded protein: CASSSMTGRTDTQYF.